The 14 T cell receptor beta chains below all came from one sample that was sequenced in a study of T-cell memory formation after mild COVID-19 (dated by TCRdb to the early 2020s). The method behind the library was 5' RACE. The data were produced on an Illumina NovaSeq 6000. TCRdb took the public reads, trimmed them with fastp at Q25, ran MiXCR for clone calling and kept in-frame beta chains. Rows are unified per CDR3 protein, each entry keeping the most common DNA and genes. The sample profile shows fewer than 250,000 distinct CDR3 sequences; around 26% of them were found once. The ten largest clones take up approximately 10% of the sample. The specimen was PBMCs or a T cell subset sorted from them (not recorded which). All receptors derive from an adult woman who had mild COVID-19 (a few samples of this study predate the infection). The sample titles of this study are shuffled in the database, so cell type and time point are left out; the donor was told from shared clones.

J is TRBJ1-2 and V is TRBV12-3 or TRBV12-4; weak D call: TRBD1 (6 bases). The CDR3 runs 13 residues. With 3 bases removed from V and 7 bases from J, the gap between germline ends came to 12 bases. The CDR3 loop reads CASSFGGQGGYTF. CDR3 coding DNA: TGTGCCAGCAGTTTCGGGGGGCAGGGTGGCTACACCTTC.

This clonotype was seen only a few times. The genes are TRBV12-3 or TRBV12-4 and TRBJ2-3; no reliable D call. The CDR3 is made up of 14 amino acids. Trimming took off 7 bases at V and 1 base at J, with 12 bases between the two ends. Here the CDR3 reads CASTIVGGTDTQYF. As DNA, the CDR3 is TGTGCCAGCACGATAGTAGGCGGCACAGATACGCAGTATTTT.

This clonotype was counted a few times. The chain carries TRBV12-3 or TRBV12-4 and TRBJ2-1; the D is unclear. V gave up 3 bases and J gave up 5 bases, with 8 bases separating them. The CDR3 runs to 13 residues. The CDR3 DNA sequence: TGTGCCAGCAGTTTTGTTCCCCACAATGAGCAGTTCTTC. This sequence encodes CASSFVPHNEQFF.

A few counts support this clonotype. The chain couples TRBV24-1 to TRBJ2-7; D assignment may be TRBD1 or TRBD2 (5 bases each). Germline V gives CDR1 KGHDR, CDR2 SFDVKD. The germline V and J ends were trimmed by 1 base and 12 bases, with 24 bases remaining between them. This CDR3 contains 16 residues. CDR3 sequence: CATSDLGDGAIRRWYF. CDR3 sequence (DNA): TGTGCCACCAGTGATTTAGGGGACGGCGCGATTCGTAGGTGGTACTTC.

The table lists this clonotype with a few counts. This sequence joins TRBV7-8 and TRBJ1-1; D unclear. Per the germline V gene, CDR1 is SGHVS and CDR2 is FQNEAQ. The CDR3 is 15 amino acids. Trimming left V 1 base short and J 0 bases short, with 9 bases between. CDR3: CASSLVPGLNTEAFF. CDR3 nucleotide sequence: TGTGCCAGCAGCTTAGTTCCAGGCCTGAACACTGAAGCTTTCTTT.

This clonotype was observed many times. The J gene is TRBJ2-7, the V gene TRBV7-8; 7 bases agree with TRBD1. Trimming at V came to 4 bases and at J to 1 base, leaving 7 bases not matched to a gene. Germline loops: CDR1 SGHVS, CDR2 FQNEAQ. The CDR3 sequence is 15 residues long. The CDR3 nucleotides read TGTGCCAGCAGCTATTTGACAGGGACATCCTACGAGCAGTACTTC. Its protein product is CASSYLTGTSYEQYF.

In DNA form, the CDR3 reads TGTGCCAGCACCAACCGACTAGCGGCAACCTACGAGCAGTACTTC. This gives the protein CASTNRLAATYEQYF. The genes are TRBV6-5 and TRBJ2-7, with TRBD2 matching 9 bases. J was trimmed by 2 bases and V by 7 bases; bases with no gene match: 9. The CDR3 is 15 amino acids. Germline V gene data show CDR1 as MNHEY and CDR2 as SVGAGI.

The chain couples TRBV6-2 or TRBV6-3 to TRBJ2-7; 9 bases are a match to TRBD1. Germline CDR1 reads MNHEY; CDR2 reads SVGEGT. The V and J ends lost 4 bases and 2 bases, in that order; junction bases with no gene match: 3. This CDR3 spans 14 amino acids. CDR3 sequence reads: CASSLTGGAYEQYF. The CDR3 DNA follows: TGTGCCAGCAGTTTGACAGGGGGAGCCTACGAGCAGTACTTC.

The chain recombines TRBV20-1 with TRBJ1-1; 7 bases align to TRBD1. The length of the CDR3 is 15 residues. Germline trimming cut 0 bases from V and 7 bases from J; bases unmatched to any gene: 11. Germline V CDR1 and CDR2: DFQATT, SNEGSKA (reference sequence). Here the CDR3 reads CSARDRAGGLGEAFF. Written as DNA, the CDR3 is TGCAGTGCTAGAGATCGGGCAGGGGGGTTGGGTGAAGCTTTCTTT.

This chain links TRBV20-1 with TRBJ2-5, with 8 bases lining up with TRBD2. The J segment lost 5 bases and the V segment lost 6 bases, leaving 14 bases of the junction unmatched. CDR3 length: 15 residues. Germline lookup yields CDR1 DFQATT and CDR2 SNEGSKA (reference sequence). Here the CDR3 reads CSATGLAALTETQYF. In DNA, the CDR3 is TGCAGTGCCACTGGACTAGCAGCGTTGACGGAGACCCAGTACTTC.

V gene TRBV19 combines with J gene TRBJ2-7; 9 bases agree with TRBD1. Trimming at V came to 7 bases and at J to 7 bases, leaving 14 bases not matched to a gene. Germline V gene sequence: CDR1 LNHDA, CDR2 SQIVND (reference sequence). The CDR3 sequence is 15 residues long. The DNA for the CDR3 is TGTGCCAGTACCCCGACCGGGACAGGGAGACCAGAGCAGTACTTC. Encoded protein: CASTPTGTGRPEQYF.

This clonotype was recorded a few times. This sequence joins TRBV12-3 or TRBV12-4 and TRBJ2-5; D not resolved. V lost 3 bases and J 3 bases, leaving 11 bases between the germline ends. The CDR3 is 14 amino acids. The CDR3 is CASSLVAPEETQYF. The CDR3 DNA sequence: TGTGCCAGCAGTTTGGTTGCCCCCGAAGAGACCCAGTACTTC.

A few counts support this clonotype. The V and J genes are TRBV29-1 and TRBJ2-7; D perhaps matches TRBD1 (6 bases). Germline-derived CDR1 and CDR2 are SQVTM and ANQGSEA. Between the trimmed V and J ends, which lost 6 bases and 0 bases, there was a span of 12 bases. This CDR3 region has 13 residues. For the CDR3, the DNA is TGCAGCGTGAGGGGGATCAGCTCCTACGAGCAGTACTTC. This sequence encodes CSVRGISSYEQYF.

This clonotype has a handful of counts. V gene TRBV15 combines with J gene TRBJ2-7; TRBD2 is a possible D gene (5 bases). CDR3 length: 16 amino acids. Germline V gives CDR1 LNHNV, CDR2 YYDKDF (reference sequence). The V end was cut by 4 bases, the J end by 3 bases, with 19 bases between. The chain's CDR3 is CATSNLTSRGYYEQYF. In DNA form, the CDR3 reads TGTGCCACCAGCAACCTTACCTCTCGGGGTTACTACGAGCAGTACTTC.